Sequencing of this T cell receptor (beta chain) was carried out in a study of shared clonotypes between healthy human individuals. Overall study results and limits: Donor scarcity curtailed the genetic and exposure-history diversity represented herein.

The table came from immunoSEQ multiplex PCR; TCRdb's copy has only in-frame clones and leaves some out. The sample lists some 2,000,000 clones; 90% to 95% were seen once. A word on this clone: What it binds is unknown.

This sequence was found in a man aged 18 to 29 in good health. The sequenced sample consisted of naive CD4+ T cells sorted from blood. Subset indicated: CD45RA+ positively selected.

CDR3 sequence reads: CASSLHPYSEQYF. CDR3 nucleotides: TGTGCCAGCAGCCTCCACCCCTACTCAGAGCAGTACTTC. The chain combines TRBV7-2 with TRBJ2-7; D is unresolved. CDR3 length equals 13 residues. CDR1 and CDR2 (germline): SGHTA, FQGNSA. V lost 5 bases and J 7 bases, leaving 15 bases between the germline ends.